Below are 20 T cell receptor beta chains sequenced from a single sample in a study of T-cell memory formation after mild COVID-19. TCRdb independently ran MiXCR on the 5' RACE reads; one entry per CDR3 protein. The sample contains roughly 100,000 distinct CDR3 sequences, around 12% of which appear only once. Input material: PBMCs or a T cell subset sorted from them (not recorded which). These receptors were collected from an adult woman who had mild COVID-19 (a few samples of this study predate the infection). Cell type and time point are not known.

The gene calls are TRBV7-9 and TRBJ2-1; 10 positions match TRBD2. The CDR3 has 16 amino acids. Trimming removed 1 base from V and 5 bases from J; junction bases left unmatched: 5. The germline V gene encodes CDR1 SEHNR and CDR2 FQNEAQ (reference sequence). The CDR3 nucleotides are TGTGCCAGCAGCTTAGACCGGACTAGCGGAAACAATGAGCAGTTCTTC. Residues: CASSLDRTSGNNEQFF.

DNA of the CDR3: TGTGCCAGCAGCAAAGATTCGGGAGGAGGGACAGGGATCTTACAGCCCCAGCATTTT. It yields the protein CASSKDSGGGTGILQPQHF. The chain is built from TRBV21-1 and TRBJ1-5; the table names TRBD1, a call not compared with the DNA. TRBV21-1 is described as a pseudogene. The CDR3 loop spans 19 amino acids.

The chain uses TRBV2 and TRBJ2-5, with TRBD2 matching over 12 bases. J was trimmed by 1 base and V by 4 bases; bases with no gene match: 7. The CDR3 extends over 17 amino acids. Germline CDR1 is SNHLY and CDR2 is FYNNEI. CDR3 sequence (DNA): TGTGCCAGCAGTGGGACTAGCGGGGTGACATTCCAAGAGACCCAGTACTTC. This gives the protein CASSGTSGVTFQETQYF.

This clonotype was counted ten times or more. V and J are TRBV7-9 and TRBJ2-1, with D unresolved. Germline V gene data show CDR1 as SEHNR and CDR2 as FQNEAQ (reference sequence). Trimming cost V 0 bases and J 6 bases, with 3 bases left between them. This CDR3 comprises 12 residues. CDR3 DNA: TGTGCCAGCAGCTTAGCAGTCAATGAGCAGTTCTTC. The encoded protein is CASSLAVNEQFF.

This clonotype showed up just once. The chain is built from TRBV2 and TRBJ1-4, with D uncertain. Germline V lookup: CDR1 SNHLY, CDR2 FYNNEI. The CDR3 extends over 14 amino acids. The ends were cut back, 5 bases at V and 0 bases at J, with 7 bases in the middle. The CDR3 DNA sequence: TGTGCCAGCAGTAGGCAGGCAACTAATGAAAAACTGTTTTTT. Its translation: CASSRQATNEKLFF.

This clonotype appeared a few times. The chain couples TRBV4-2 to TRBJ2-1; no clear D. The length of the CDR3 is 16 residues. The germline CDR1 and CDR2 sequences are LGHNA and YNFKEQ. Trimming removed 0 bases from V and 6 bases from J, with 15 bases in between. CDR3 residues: CASSQDVAIWSNEQFF. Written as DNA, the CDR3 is TGTGCCAGCAGCCAAGATGTGGCTATCTGGAGCAATGAGCAGTTCTTC.

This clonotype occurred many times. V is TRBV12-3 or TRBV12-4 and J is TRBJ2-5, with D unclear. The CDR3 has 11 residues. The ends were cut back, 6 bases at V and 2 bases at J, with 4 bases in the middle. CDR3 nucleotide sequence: TGTGCCAGCAGAAAACAAGAGACCCAGTACTTC. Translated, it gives CASRKQETQYF.

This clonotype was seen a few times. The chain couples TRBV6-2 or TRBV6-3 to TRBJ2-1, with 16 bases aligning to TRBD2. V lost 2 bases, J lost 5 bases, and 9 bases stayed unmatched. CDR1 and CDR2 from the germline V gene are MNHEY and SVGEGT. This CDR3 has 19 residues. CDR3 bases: TGTGCCAGCAGTTACCTCGGGACTAGCGGGAGGGCCAATCACAATGAGCAGTTCTTC. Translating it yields CASSYLGTSGRANHNEQFF.

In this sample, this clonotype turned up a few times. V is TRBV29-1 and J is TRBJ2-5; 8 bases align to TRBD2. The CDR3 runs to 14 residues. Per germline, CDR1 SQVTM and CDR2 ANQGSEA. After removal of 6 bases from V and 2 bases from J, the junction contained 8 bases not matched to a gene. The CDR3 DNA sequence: TGCAGCGTGGAGGGACTAGAGAGTCAAGAGACCCAGTACTTC. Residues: CSVEGLESQETQYF.

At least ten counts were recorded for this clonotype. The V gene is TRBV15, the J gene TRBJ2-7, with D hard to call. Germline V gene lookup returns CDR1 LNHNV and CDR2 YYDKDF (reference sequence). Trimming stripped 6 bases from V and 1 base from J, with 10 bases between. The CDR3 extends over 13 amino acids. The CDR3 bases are TGTGCCACCAGTATGAAGGGATCCTACGAGCAGTACTTC. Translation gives CATSMKGSYEQYF.

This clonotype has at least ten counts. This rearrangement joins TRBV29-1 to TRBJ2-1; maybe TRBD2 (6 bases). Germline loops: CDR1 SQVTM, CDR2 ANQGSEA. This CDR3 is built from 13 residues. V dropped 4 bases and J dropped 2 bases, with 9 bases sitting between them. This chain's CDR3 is CSVVEGTYNEQFF. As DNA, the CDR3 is TGCAGCGTTGTGGAGGGGACCTACAATGAGCAGTTCTTC.

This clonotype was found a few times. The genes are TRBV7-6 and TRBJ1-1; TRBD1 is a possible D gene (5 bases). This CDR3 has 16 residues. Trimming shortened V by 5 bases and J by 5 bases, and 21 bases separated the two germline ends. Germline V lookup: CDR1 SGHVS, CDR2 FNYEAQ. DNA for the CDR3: TGTGCCAGCAGCCCGGGGGGTCCAGGGATAATGACTGAAGCTTTCTTT. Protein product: CASSPGGPGIMTEAFF.

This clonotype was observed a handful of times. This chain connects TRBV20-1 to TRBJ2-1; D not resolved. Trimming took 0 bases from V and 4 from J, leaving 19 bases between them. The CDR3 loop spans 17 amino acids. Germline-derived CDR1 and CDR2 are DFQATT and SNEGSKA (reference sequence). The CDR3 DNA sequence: TGCAGTGCTAGAGAACCTAAGCCGGGCGCGGAATACAATGAGCAGTTCTTC. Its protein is CSAREPKPGAEYNEQFF.

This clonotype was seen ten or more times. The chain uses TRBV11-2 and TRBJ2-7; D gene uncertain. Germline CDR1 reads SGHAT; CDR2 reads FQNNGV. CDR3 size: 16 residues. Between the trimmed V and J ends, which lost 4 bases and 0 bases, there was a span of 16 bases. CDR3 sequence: CASSSWKDSSSYEQYF. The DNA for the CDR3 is TGTGCCAGCAGCTCCTGGAAAGACTCCAGCTCCTACGAGCAGTACTTC.

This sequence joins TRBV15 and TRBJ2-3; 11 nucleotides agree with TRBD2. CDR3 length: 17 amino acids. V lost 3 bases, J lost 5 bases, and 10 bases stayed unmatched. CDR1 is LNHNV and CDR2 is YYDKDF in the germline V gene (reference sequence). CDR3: CATSSRALLAGEDTQYF. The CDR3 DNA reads TGTGCCACCAGCAGCCGCGCCTTACTAGCGGGGGAAGATACGCAGTATTTT.

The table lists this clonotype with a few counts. CDR3 nucleotide sequence: TGTGCCAGCAGCTTAGCACAGGGGAAGAATCAGCCCCAGCATTTT. The encoded protein is CASSLAQGKNQPQHF. The V gene is TRBV7-9, the J gene TRBJ1-5; 7 bases agree with TRBD1. The V and J ends lost 0 bases and 4 bases, in that order; junction bases with no gene match: 3. Germline V gene sequence: CDR1 SEHNR, CDR2 FQNEAQ (reference sequence). The CDR3 length is 15 residues.

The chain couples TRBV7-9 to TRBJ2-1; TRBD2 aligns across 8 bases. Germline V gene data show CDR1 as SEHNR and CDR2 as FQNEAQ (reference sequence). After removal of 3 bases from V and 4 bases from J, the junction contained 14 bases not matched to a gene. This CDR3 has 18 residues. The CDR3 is CASSFLRALTGGYNEQFF. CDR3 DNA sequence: TGTGCCAGCAGCTTCCTGAGGGCACTAACGGGAGGGTACAATGAGCAGTTCTTC.

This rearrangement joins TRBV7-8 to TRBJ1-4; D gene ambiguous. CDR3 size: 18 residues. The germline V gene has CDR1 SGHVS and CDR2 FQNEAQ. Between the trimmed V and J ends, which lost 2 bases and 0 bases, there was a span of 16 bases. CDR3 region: CASSLSSISGATNEKLFF. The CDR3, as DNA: TGTGCCAGCAGCTTATCTTCAATCTCAGGAGCAACTAATGAAAAACTGTTTTTT. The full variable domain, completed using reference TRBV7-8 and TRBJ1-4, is GAGVSQSPRYKVAKRGQDVALRCDPISGHVSLFWYQQALGQGPEFLTYFQNEAQLDKSGLPSDRFFAERPEGSVSTLKIQRTQQEDSAVYLCASSLSSISGATNEKLFFGSGTQLSVL.

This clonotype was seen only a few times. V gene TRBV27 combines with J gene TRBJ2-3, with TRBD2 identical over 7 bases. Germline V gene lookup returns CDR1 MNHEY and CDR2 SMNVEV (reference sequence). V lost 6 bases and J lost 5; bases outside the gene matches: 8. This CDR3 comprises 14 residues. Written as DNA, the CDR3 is TGTGCCAGCAGCTCAGCGGGGCCCGGAGATACGCAGTATTTT. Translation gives CASSSAGPGDTQYF.

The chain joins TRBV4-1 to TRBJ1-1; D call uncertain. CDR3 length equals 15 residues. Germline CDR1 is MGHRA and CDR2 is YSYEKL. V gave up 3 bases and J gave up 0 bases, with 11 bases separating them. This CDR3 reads CASSQPLGLNTEAFF. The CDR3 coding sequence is TGCGCCAGCAGCCAGCCTCTGGGGTTGAACACTGAAGCTTTCTTT.